The source of this T cell receptor beta chain is a study of blood T cell repertoires in COVID-19. Turning to the study itself: The United States, Italy and Spain supplied acute and convalescent COVID-19 samples. T cells, B-cell-depleted T cells, or PBMCs provided the cDNA or gDNA that served as material.

The germline V gene has CDR1 PRHDT and CDR2 FYEKMQ (reference sequence). Trimming stripped 5 bases from V and 1 base from J, with 11 bases between. The CDR3 is 14 residues long. In the authors' methods: Reference gene primer amplification in the assay estimated nucleated cell counts. Sequenced by immunoSEQ multiplex PCR; TCRdb stores in-frame clones only, minus some. The DNA was the basis for D and trimming; V, J and clone size are from that table. The data hold fewer than 50,000 clones, with approximately 80% observed a single time. The material sequenced was peripheral blood. V and J are TRBV13 and TRBJ1-1; D ambiguous. This TCR derives from a human donor in a cohort sampled during active COVID-19. Written as DNA, the CDR3 is TGTGCCAGCAGCGTCGACAATTGGAACACTGAAGCTTTCTTT. Its translation is CASSVDNWNTEAFF.